This TCR beta chain was sequenced during a study of blood T cell repertoires in COVID-19 (dated by TCRdb to 2020 to 2022). In terms of the full investigation: The collaborator samples originated in the United States, Italy and Spain and spanned the acute and convalescent phases of COVID-19. The prospective study material was composed of cDNA or gDNA derived from T cells, B-cell-depleted T cells, or PBMCs. The dataset comprised deeply sampled blood TCRbeta repertoires from subjects exposed to, actively infected with, or recovered from COVID-19. The repertoires were released in a freely available public database intended as a resource for research on the immune response to SARS-CoV-2. Samples were obtained from the ongoing ImmuneRACE study (first 160 participants) and from about 1,300 subjects provided by 6 global collaborators. The sample metadata nearly always contained a de-identified subject ID, COVID-19 status, age in years and sex. Where available, HLA class I and class II types were taken from metadata supplied by the sample provider and were not determined by assay-based typing.

Broad study findings and their caveats: Clinical and demographic metadata were provided uncurated, with the amount varying by source and participant.

Remarks on this clone: The target of this receptor is not known. Base qualities were left out, and no much larger clone turns up one base away.

TCRbeta CDR3 regions were amplified from genomic DNA using the immunoSEQ Assay, a bias-controlled multiplex PCR. The study's processing was this. The number of nucleated cells in each sample was estimated from the amplification of reference gene primers within the assay. To quantify the absolute abundance of each unique TCRbeta CDR3 rearrangement, sequence reads were collapsed and filtered. Productive Simpson clonality was computed per sample as the square root of Simpson's diversity index over productive rearrangements. Imported from immuneACCESS, the table was reduced by TCRdb to in-frame sequences with V and J called. These copies leave out some clones; in studies compared against another copy, an unresolved V gene accounts for under half, and the cause of the remainder is not known. V and J calls and clone size follow that table, whereas D and trimming were derived from the DNA. Across this sample there are about 98,000 clones, with approximately 79% seen only once. Approximately 10% of the sample comes from the top ten.

Trimming takes 0 bases from V and 7 bases from J, and the germline ends sit 10 bases apart. The germline V gene yields LGHNA for CDR1 and YSLEER for CDR2. From the cysteine up to the phenylalanine, the CDR3 has a length of 13 residues. The DNA shown is the 39-base CDR3, in frame from base 1. The collaborating institutions used their own protocols to collect whole blood in K2EDTA tubes. For TCRbeta analysis, collaborators shipped samples as frozen whole blood, isolated PBMCs, or DNA extracted from either of those sample types. The source is a man aged 70 or older with active or convalescent COVID-19. Input material: peripheral blood. The rearranged segments are TRBV4-3 and TRBJ2-7, with the D gene uncertain. CDR3 sequence: CASSQDPGREQYF. DNA sequence: TGCGCCAGCAGCCAAGATCCTGGCCGTGAGCAGTACTTC.